This entry concerns a single T cell receptor beta chain. This likely came from a read error, as a far larger clone is one base away. Measured with immunoSEQ multiplex PCR; TCRdb has only the in-frame clones, and not every one. The data hold around 530,000 clones, with around 81% observed a single time. This sample was taken from a study of shared clonotypes between healthy human individuals. CDR3 length: 13 amino acids. The V end lost 8 bases, the J end lost 5 bases, and 16 bases lay between the germline ends. Germline V gene data show CDR1 as MNHEY and CDR2 as SMNVEV (reference sequence). The chain employs TRBV27 and TRBJ2-7; D may match TRBD1 or TRBD2 (5 bases each). The specimen was PBMCs. This TCR was sampled from a woman aged 40-49 years in good health. Some clones in this sample may be carry-over from other donors' samples. The CDR3 spells CASGGRTGHEQYF. The CDR3 DNA reads TGTGCCAGCGGGGGTAGGACTGGCCACGAGCAGTACTTC.